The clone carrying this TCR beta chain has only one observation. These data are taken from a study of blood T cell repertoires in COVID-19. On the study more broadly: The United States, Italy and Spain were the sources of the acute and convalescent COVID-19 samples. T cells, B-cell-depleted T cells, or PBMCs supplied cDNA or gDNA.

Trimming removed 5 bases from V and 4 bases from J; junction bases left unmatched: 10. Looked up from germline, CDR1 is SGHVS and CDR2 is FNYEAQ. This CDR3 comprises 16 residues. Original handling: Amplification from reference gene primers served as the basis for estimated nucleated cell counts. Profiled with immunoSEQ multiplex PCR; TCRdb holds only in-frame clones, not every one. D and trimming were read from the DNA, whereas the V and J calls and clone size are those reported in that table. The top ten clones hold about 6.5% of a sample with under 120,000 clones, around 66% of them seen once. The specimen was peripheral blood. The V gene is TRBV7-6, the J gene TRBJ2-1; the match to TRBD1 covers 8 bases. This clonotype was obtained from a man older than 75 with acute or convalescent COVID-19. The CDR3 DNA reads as TGTGCCAGCAGCCGAGACGGACAGGGTTATTACAATGAGCAGTTCTTC. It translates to CASSRDGQGYYNEQFF.